A single sample gave rise to the 9 T cell receptor beta chains below, sequenced in a study of blood T cell repertoires in COVID-19. Sequencing used immunoSEQ multiplex PCR; TCRdb keeps in-frame clones, though not all of them. The sample shows over 80,000 clones, about 80% of them seen only once. Sample: peripheral blood. These receptors all come from a woman aged 65 to 85 with acute or convalescent COVID-19.

J is TRBJ2-3 and V is TRBV7-8; a weak D match, TRBD1 (5 bases). CDR3 size: 14 residues. Trimming shortened V by 6 bases and J by 1 base, and 11 bases separated the two germline ends. Per germline, CDR1 SGHVS and CDR2 FQNEAQ. The CDR3 sequence: CASRSRGGTDTQYF. In DNA, the CDR3 is TGTGCCAGCAGATCAAGGGGTGGCACAGATACGCAGTATTTT.

This clone came up once. V is TRBV9 and J is TRBJ2-1; 8 bases agree with TRBD2. The CDR3 contains 15 residues. The junction had 4 bases not matched to a gene; V was cut back by 4 bases and J by 1 base. Looked up from germline, CDR1 is SGDLS and CDR2 is YYNGEE. The CDR3, as DNA: TGTGCCAGCAGCCCCCGGGAGGGGTCCTACAATGAGCAGTTCTTC. Translating gives CASSPREGSYNEQFF. The variable domain in full, with the rest retrieved from reference TRBV9 and TRBJ2-1, is DSGVTQTPKHLITATGQRVTLRCSPRSGDLSVYWYQQSLDQGLQFLIQYYNGEERAKGNILERFSAQQFPDLHSELNLSSLELGDSALYFCASSPREGSYNEQFFGPGTRLTVL.

J is TRBJ2-2 and V is TRBV19; the match to TRBD2 covers 11 bases. The CDR3 extends over 18 amino acids. V lost 7 bases, J lost 6 bases, and 16 bases stayed unmatched. Germline V gives CDR1 LNHDA, CDR2 SQIVND (reference sequence). CDR3 in amino acids: CASKMASGRIVRPGELFF. The CDR3 coding sequence is TGTGCCAGTAAGATGGCTAGCGGGAGGATTGTTCGGCCCGGGGAGCTGTTTTTT.

This chain uses TRBV3-1 (or the pseudogene TRBV3-2) with TRBJ2-1; a weak D match, TRBD2 (5 bases). Trimming shortened V by 1 base and J by 10 bases, and 17 bases separated the two germline ends. Looked up from germline, CDR1 is LGHDT and CDR2 is YNNKEL (reference sequence). The length of the CDR3 is 15 residues. CDR3 region: CASSQATPPLGEQFF. CDR3 DNA sequence: TGTGCCAGCAGCCAAGCTACCCCACCACTAGGAGAGCAGTTCTTC.

The chain joins TRBV27 to TRBJ2-3, with 15 positions matching TRBD2. This CDR3 has 21 residues. Germline V gives CDR1 MNHEY, CDR2 SMNVEV (reference sequence). V was clipped by 0 bases and J by 6 bases; unmatched bases: 16. The chain's CDR3 is CASSLSGLAGGPKGRADTQYF. DNA of the CDR3: TGTGCCAGCAGTTTATCCGGACTAGCGGGGGGGCCAAAAGGAAGGGCCGATACGCAGTATTTT.

V gene TRBV4-1 combines with J gene TRBJ2-3; D may be TRBD1 (5 bases). Trimming shortened V by 3 bases and J by 0 bases, and 10 bases separated the two germline ends. Germline V gives CDR1 MGHRA, CDR2 YSYEKL. CDR3 size: 15 residues. In DNA, the CDR3 is TGCGCCAGCAGCCACCTGACAGCTAGCACAGATACGCAGTATTTT. Translation gives CASSHLTASTDTQYF.

The V and J genes are TRBV19 and TRBJ1-2; D remains unclear. CDR1 and CDR2 (germline): LNHDA, SQIVND (reference sequence). V was trimmed by 9 bases and J by 3 bases, leaving 17 bases between them. The CDR3 length is 14 residues. CDR3 sequence: CASRINYGDYGYTF. In nucleotides, the CDR3 is TGTGCCAGCCGGATCAATTACGGGGACTATGGCTACACCTTC.

The CDR3 loop reads CASSLGPQQFF. The CDR3 nucleotides are TGTGCCAGCAGTCTGGGGCCCCAGCAGTTCTTC. The chain uses TRBV11-2 and TRBJ2-1, with D perhaps matching TRBD1 (5 bases). The V gene's germline CDR1 is SGHAT and CDR2 FQNNGV. V was clipped by 6 bases and J by 11 bases, with 11 bases between them. The CDR3 is 11 residues long.

The chain couples TRBV5-1 to TRBJ1-2; no definite D call. The CDR3 sequence is 16 residues long. The ends were cut back, 0 bases at V and 1 base at J, with 13 bases in the middle. The V gene's germline CDR1 is SGHRS and CDR2 YFSETQ. The CDR3 loop reads CASSLAAADRNYGYTF. The CDR3 bases are TGCGCCAGCAGCTTGGCCGCGGCAGACCGTAACTATGGCTACACCTTC. The full variable domain, its missing parts supplied by reference TRBV5-1 and TRBJ1-2, is KAGVTQTPRYLIKTRGQQVTLSCSPISGHRSVSWYQQTPGQGLQFLFEYFSETQRNKGNFPGRFSGRQFSNSRSEMNVSTLELGDSALYLCASSLAAADRNYGYTFGSGTRLTVV.